The entry below gives a single T cell receptor beta chain sequence along with its context. Germline CDR1 is SGHRS and CDR2 is YFSETQ. V was clipped by 0 bases and J by 10 bases, with 11 bases between them. The CDR3 totals 14 residues. The data stem from a study of blood T cell repertoires in COVID-19. For the study at large: The origin of the acute and convalescent COVID-19 samples was the United States, Italy and Spain.

Clones were sequenced by immunoSEQ multiplex PCR, and TCRdb holds only the in-frame ones, with some missing. Here the sample spans approximately 240,000 clones, around 88% being singletons. This clonotype was obtained from a woman aged 25 to 39 who had recovered from COVID-19. The sample taken for sequencing was peripheral blood. J is TRBJ1-6 and V is TRBV5-1; D call uncertain. The CDR3 here is CASSLAARYSPLHF. CDR3 coding DNA: TGCGCCAGCAGCTTGGCCGCTCGGTACTCACCCCTCCACTTT.